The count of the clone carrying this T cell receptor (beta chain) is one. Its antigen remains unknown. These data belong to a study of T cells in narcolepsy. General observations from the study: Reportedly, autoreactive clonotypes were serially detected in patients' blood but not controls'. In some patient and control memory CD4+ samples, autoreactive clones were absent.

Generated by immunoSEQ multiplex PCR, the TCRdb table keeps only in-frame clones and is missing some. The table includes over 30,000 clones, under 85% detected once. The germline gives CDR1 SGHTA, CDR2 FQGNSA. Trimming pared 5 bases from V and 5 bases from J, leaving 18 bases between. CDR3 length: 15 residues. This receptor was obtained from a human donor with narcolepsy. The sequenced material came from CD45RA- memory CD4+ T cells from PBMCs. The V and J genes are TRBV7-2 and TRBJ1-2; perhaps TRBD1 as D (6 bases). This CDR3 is CASSLQGGKTYGYTF. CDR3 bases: TGTGCCAGCAGCCTACAGGGTGGGAAGACTTATGGCTACACCTTC.